The rows below give T cell receptor beta chains drawn from one sample of a study of shared clonotypes between healthy human individuals. TCRdb's copy holds only in-frame clones and misses some; the assay was immunoSEQ multiplex PCR. The sample carries about 1.4 million clones, around 97% recorded once. The sequenced material came from naive CD4+ T cells sorted from blood. Source of these receptors: a man younger than 45 in good health. Both conserved end residues are part of each CDR3. Fields, in order: CDR3 DNA, CDR3 protein, clone size, D gene, V gene, J gene. A D gene is named only where the DNA matches it firmly. Clone size is given for some rows only: seen once, a few or many times, or a class if the clone is expanded.

DNA: TGTGCCAGCAGCGGAGGCCCTAGCGGGAGTAGGTACGAGCAGTACTTC
CDR3: CASSGGPSGSRYEQYF
size: .
D: TRBD2
V: TRBV9
J: TRBJ2-7

DNA: TGTGCCAGCAGCTTAAACCGGGACAGGGGGCCCGGGGAGCTGTTTTTT
CDR3: CASSLNRDRGPGELFF
size: .
D: TRBD1
V: TRBV7-2
J: TRBJ2-2

DNA: TGCAGCGTGCCTCCACCGGAACTAGGAACAGATACGCAGTATTTT
CDR3: CSVPPPELGTDTQYF
size: .
D: .
V: TRBV29-1
J: TRBJ2-3

DNA: TGTGCCAGCAATCTAGGAGGTTCTGGGGCCAACGTCCTGACTTTC
CDR3: CASNLGGSGANVLTF
size: .
D: .
V: TRBV5-8
J: TRBJ2-6

DNA: TGTGCCAGCAGCGCGAGTCAGGGAGGAGGTTCCTACAATGAGCAGTTCTTC
CDR3: CASSASQGGGSYNEQFF
size: .
D: .
V: TRBV11-2
J: TRBJ2-1

DNA: TGTGCCAGCAGCTTAGTTGCAGCCCCTTCCGAGCAGTACTTC
CDR3: CASSLVAAPSEQYF
size: .
D: .
V: TRBV7-2
J: TRBJ2-7

DNA: TGTGCCAGTAGTATTCAGTCTCTAGACTTCTATGGCTACACCTTC
CDR3: CASSIQSLDFYGYTF
size: .
D: .
V: TRBV19
J: TRBJ1-2

DNA: TGCGCCAGCAGCTTGGCTGGGGATGGTTACATAGATACGCAGTATTTT
CDR3: CASSLAGDGYIDTQYF
size: .
D: .
V: TRBV5-1
J: TRBJ2-3

DNA: TGTGCCAGCACCCTAGCATCGGACACCGGGGAGCTGTTTTTT
CDR3: CASTLASDTGELFF
size: .
D: .
V: TRBV2
J: TRBJ2-2

DNA: TGTGCCAGCAGCCCGGGGGGGGCCGACACCGGGGAGCTGTTTTTT
CDR3: CASSPGGADTGELFF
size: .
D: TRBD2
V: TRBV28
J: TRBJ2-2

DNA: TGCAGCGTTGCGGGGACGTTAGCGGGAACTAGCACAGATACGCAGTATTTT
CDR3: CSVAGTLAGTSTDTQYF
size: .
D: TRBD2
V: TRBV29-1
J: TRBJ2-3

DNA: TGTGCCAGCAGCTTAGATCGGTTTCAGCCCCAGCATTTT
CDR3: CASSLDRFQPQHF
size: .
D: .
V: TRBV7-3
J: TRBJ1-5

DNA: TGTGCCAGCAGCACGTGGACGGATACCTACGAGCAGTACTTC
CDR3: CASSTWTDTYEQYF
size: .
D: .
V: TRBV7-8
J: TRBJ2-7

DNA: TGTGCCAGCTCACCAAAGGGTACAGGGGGCTATGGCTACACCTTC
CDR3: CASSPKGTGGYGYTF
size: .
D: TRBD1
V: TRBV6-6
J: TRBJ1-2

DNA: TGTGCCAGCAGTGCTAGCGGGTCTAGCACAGATACGCAGTATTTT
CDR3: CASSASGSSTDTQYF
size: .
D: TRBD2
V: TRBV2
J: TRBJ2-3

DNA: TGCACCAGCAGCCATGAAAAGTCGTGTGGGAACACTGAAGCTTTCTTT
CDR3: CTSSHEKSCGNTEAFF
size: .
D: .
V: TRBV1
J: TRBJ1-1

DNA: TGTGCCAGCAGCCAAGATCTCCACCGCACAGATACGCAGTATTTT
CDR3: CASSQDLHRTDTQYF
size: .
D: .
V: TRBV14
J: TRBJ2-3

DNA: TGTGCCAGCTCACCCCCGACCGGGACAGAGAATGAAAAACTGTTTTTT
CDR3: CASSPPTGTENEKLFF
size: .
D: TRBD1
V: TRBV18
J: TRBJ1-4

DNA: TGTGCCAGCTCACCACTTCCCAGGGAGGGCAATCAGCCCCAGCATTTT
CDR3: CASSPLPREGNQPQHF
size: .
D: .
V: TRBV18
J: TRBJ1-5

DNA: TGTGCCAGCAGCACGCGACTAGCGGGAGACGGTGAGCAGTTCTTC
CDR3: CASSTRLAGDGEQFF
size: .
D: TRBD2
V: TRBV7-9
J: TRBJ2-1

DNA: TGTGCCAGTAGCATGATTATGATACAGGGGGTACACAATCAGCCCCAGCATTTT
CDR3: CASSMIMIQGVHNQPQHF
size: .
D: TRBD1
V: TRBV19
J: TRBJ1-5

DNA: TGCGCCAGCAGCCCTCCGGACAGAGAGAACACTGAAGCTTTCTTT
CDR3: CASSPPDRENTEAFF
size: .
D: .
V: TRBV5-1
J: TRBJ1-1

DNA: TGCAGCGCCCGATCAGGGGCCAGCTCCTACAATGAGCAGTTCTTC
CDR3: CSARSGASSYNEQFF
size: .
D: .
V: TRBV29-1
J: TRBJ2-1

DNA: TGCAGCGTTGCCACAGGAATCTCCACCGGGGAGCTGTTTTTT
CDR3: CSVATGISTGELFF
size: .
D: .
V: TRBV29-1
J: TRBJ2-2

DNA: TGTGCCAGTAGTGCCCAGGGAGTTTATAATCAGCCCCAGCATTTT
CDR3: CASSAQGVYNQPQHF
size: .
D: .
V: TRBV19
J: TRBJ1-5

DNA: TGTGCCAGCAGCGCACTCGGACAGGGAGCCCTATCTAACTATGGCTACACCTTC
CDR3: CASSALGQGALSNYGYTF
size: .
D: TRBD1
V: TRBV11-3
J: TRBJ1-2

DNA: TGTGCCAGTAGTATCCTTTCTTCCACCGGGGGCTACACCTTC
CDR3: CASSILSSTGGYTF
size: once
D: .
V: TRBV19
J: TRBJ1-2

DNA: TGTGCCATCAGCGGGACTAGCGGGTACTACGAGCAGTACTTC
CDR3: CAISGTSGYYEQYF
size: .
D: TRBD2
V: TRBV10-3
J: TRBJ2-7

DNA: TGTGCCAGCAGCTTGGGCTCCGCAAGCACTGAAGCTTTCTTT
CDR3: CASSLGSASTEAFF
size: once
D: .
V: TRBV7-9
J: TRBJ1-1

DNA: TGTGCCACCTCAGATACACAGGGTTACGATGGCTACACCTTC
CDR3: CATSDTQGYDGYTF
size: .
D: .
V: TRBV6-5
J: TRBJ1-2

DNA: TGCGCCAGCAGCTTGCCCCGGACTAGCGGGGGGTACAATGAGCAGTTCTTC
CDR3: CASSLPRTSGGYNEQFF
size: .
D: TRBD2
V: TRBV5-1
J: TRBJ2-1

DNA: TGCGCCAGCAGCCAATTACCGGCTGGGGCCAACGTCCTGACTTTC
CDR3: CASSQLPAGANVLTF
size: .
D: .
V: TRBV4-1
J: TRBJ2-6

DNA: TGTGCCAGCAGCTTCGGGACTAGCAATGAGCAGTTCTTC
CDR3: CASSFGTSNEQFF
size: .
D: TRBD2
V: TRBV5-4
J: TRBJ2-1

DNA: TGTGCCAGCAGCTTATTCCCCCCGGGAGGCCCCACAGATACGCAGTATTTT
CDR3: CASSLFPPGGPTDTQYF
size: .
D: TRBD2
V: TRBV7-2
J: TRBJ2-3

DNA: TGTGCCATCAGTGAGTCGGCTATCCTGCGGGACGAGCAGTACTTC
CDR3: CAISESAILRDEQYF
size: .
D: .
V: TRBV10-3
J: TRBJ2-7

DNA: TGTGCCAGCAGCTCCCCTGGGGCGGGACAGGGGGCGAGGGAGCAGTACTTC
CDR3: CASSSPGAGQGAREQYF
size: once
D: TRBD1
V: TRBV5-4
J: TRBJ2-7

DNA: TGCGCCAGCAGCCAAATTGCCTCGTGGAATGAGCAGTTCTTC
CDR3: CASSQIASWNEQFF
size: .
D: .
V: TRBV4-1
J: TRBJ2-1

DNA: TGTGCCAGTAGTTTAACCCCCACCGGGACATGGAAGGATGAGCAGTTCTTC
CDR3: CASSLTPTGTWKDEQFF
size: .
D: .
V: TRBV19
J: TRBJ2-1

DNA: TGTGCCTGGAGTGTAGGCGGGAGCTCCTACGAGCAGTACTTC
CDR3: CAWSVGGSSYEQYF
size: .
D: TRBD2
V: TRBV30
J: TRBJ2-7

DNA: TGTGCCAGCAGTTTTTCACAGGCCCCCTCCTACGAGCAGTACTTC
CDR3: CASSFSQAPSYEQYF
size: .
D: .
V: TRBV6-5
J: TRBJ2-7

DNA: TGTGCCAGCAGCGTAGGAGCGGAGCCTTACGAGCAGTACTTC
CDR3: CASSVGAEPYEQYF
size: .
D: .
V: TRBV9
J: TRBJ2-7

DNA: TGTGCCAGCAGCTTGTCTCGAGCTTCCAATGAGCAGTTCTTC
CDR3: CASSLSRASNEQFF
size: .
D: .
V: TRBV5-4
J: TRBJ2-1

DNA: TGTGCCTGGAGTTCGGCGGGGGGGCAGCCCCAGCATTTT
CDR3: CAWSSAGGQPQHF
size: .
D: .
V: TRBV30
J: TRBJ1-5

DNA: TGTGCCAGCAGTTATAGCGGACTATCCTACGAGCAGTACTTC
CDR3: CASSYSGLSYEQYF
size: .
D: .
V: TRBV6-5
J: TRBJ2-7

DNA: TGTGCCAGCAGCCCAGGGACAGGGGAAACTGAAGCTTTCTTT
CDR3: CASSPGTGETEAFF
size: few
D: TRBD1
V: TRBV11-3
J: TRBJ1-1

DNA: TGTGCCAGCAGCTTAGAAGGGACTCTCGACACCGGGGAGCTGTTTTTT
CDR3: CASSLEGTLDTGELFF
size: .
D: .
V: TRBV4-2
J: TRBJ2-2

DNA: TGCGCCAGCAGCTCTCCAGGACACTATGGCTACACCTTC
CDR3: CASSSPGHYGYTF
size: .
D: .
V: TRBV5-1
J: TRBJ1-2

DNA: TGTGCCAGCAGTTTCACGTTGGCTTTCGGGGCCAACGTCCTGACTTTC
CDR3: CASSFTLAFGANVLTF
size: .
D: .
V: TRBV27
J: TRBJ2-6

DNA: TGTGCCAGCTCAGAACTAGCGAGACCAGATACGCAGTATTTT
CDR3: CASSELARPDTQYF
size: .
D: TRBD2
V: TRBV18
J: TRBJ2-3

DNA: TGTGCCAGCAGCTGGACTAGCGGGGGGAGCTCCTACGAGCAGTACTTC
CDR3: CASSWTSGGSSYEQYF
size: .
D: TRBD2
V: TRBV11-2
J: TRBJ2-7

DNA: TGCGCCACCGGACAGGGGAGGAATGAGCAGTTCTTC
CDR3: CATGQGRNEQFF
size: .
D: TRBD1
V: TRBV10-1
J: TRBJ2-1

DNA: TGCGCCAGCAGCTTGGTCTCAGGAGGGACCACCTACGAGCAGTACTTC
CDR3: CASSLVSGGTTYEQYF
size: .
D: .
V: TRBV5-1
J: TRBJ2-7

DNA: TGTGCCAGCAGGGACAGGTCCCAGCCCCAGCATTTT
CDR3: CASRDRSQPQHF
size: .
D: TRBD1
V: TRBV2
J: TRBJ1-5

DNA: TGTGCCAGCCGAAAAAAAGGGGCCCCCTCAGATACGCAGTATTTT
CDR3: CASRKKGAPSDTQYF
size: .
D: .
V: TRBV27
J: TRBJ2-3

DNA: TGTGCCAGCAGTGCTCTACCGGGGGCCTCGGAGACCCAGTACTTC
CDR3: CASSALPGASETQYF
size: once
D: .
V: TRBV6-1
J: TRBJ2-5

DNA: TGCGCCAGCAGCATAAGACAGGGGGGGTCCTACGAGCAGTACTTC
CDR3: CASSIRQGGSYEQYF
size: .
D: TRBD1
V: TRBV5-1
J: TRBJ2-7

DNA: TGTGCCAGCAGTTTGTTAGTTGTCGAGGCTACTGCTGGGGGATCCTACAATGAGCAGTTCTTC
CDR3: CASSLLVVEATAGGSYNEQFF
size: .
D: .
V: TRBV27
J: TRBJ2-1

DNA: TGTGCCAGCAGGACGCACAACACCGGGGAGCTGTTTTTT
CDR3: CASRTHNTGELFF
size: .
D: .
V: TRBV6-4
J: TRBJ2-2

DNA: TGTGCCAGCAGCTTGGATCACGGGGCCCTCTACGAGCAGTACTTC
CDR3: CASSLDHGALYEQYF
size: .
D: .
V: TRBV7-9
J: TRBJ2-7

DNA: TGTGCCAGCAGCTACGCGCATGGGGCCCCATCGGGGGAGACCCAGTACTTC
CDR3: CASSYAHGAPSGETQYF
size: .
D: .
V: TRBV11-2
J: TRBJ2-5